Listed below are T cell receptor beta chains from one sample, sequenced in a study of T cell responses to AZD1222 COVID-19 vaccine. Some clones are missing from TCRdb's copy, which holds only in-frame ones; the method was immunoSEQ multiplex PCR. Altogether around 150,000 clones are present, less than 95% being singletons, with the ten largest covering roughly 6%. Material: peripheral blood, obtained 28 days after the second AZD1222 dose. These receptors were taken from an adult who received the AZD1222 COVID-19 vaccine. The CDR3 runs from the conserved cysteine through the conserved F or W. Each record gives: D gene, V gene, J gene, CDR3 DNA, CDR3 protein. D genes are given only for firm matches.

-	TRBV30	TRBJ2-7	TGTGCCTGGAGTGACACGGGTACCTACGAGCAGTACTTC	CAWSDTGTYEQYF
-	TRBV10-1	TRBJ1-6	TGCGCCAGCAGTGAGTCGATCGGGGTTTCACCCCTCCACTTT	CASSESIGVSPLHF
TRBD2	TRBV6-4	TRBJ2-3	TGTGCCAGCAGTGACTCTGCGGGGGGGGCAGATACGCAGTATTTT	CASSDSAGGADTQYF
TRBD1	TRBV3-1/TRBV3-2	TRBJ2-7	TGTGCCAGCAGCCGATCGGGACAGGGCTACGAGCAGTACTTC	CASSRSGQGYEQYF
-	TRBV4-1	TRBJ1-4	TGCGCCAGCAGCCAAGGTCACAGTATAACTAATGAAAAACTGTTTTTT	CASSQGHSITNEKLFF
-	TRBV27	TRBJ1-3	TGTGCCAGCAGTTTACACGGAAACTCTGGAAACACCATATATTTT	CASSLHGNSGNTIYF
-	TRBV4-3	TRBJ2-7	TGCGCCAGCAGCCAGACAGCAATTTCCTCCTACGAGCAGTACTTC	CASSQTAISSYEQYF
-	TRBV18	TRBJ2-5	TGTGCCAGCTCACCTACATACCAAGAGACCCAGTACTTC	CASSPTYQETQYF
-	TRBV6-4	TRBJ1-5	TGTGCCAGCAGTGACTCGAGTTGGCGAAAGATCAATCAGCCCCAGCATTTT	CASSDSSWRKINQPQHF
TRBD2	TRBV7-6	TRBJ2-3	TGTGCCAGCAGCTCCCGACTAGCGGGGAGCACAGATACGCAGTATTTT	CASSSRLAGSTDTQYF
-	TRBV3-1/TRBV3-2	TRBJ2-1	TGTGCCAGCAGTCACCCTCGTGAGCAGTTCTTC	CASSHPREQFF
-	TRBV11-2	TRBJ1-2	TGTGCCAGCAGCTACCGAAACCCGCTACAGGGTCAGGGTGGCTACACCTTC	CASSYRNPLQGQGGYTF
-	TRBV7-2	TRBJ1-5	TGTGCCAGCAGCTTGGGGGGGACTCAGCCCCAGCATTTT	CASSLGGTQPQHF
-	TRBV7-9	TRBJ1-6	TGTGCCAGCACCTGGGGTGGGCGAAGCTCCTATAATTCACCCCTCCACTTT	CASTWGGRSSYNSPLHF
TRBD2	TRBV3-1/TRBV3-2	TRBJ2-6	TGTGCCAGCAGCCTCACTAGCGGGGGGGCCTCTGGGGCCAACGTCCTGACTTTC	CASSLTSGGASGANVLTF
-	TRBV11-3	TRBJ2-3	TGTGCCAGCAGCTACCGTGGCAGGGAAAGCACAGATACGCAGTATTTT	CASSYRGRESTDTQYF